The 3 T cell receptor beta chains below come from one sample, sequenced in a study of T-cell memory formation after mild COVID-19 (dated by TCRdb to about 2021). The library was produced with 5' RACE. Sequencing was carried out with an Illumina NovaSeq 6000. TCRdb ran its own pipeline on the public reads, namely fastp trimming at Q25 and MiXCR clone calling, and kept in-frame beta chains. Entries that share a CDR3 protein sequence are merged under the most common genes and DNA. The sample table lists 180,000 or so distinct CDR3 sequences, around 10% of them with a count of one. The ten largest account for about 3.8% of the sample. Input material: PBMCs or a T cell subset sorted from them (not recorded which). The origin of the receptors is a man aged 18 to 29 who had mild COVID-19 (a few samples of this study predate the infection). The sample titles of this study are shuffled in the database, so cell type and time point are left out; the donor was told from shared clones.

V is TRBV12-3 or TRBV12-4 and J is TRBJ2-6; D gene ambiguous. The length of the CDR3 is 13 residues. V was pared by 8 bases and J by 4 bases, with 9 bases between. CDR3 residues: CASAGGGANVLTF. CDR3 nucleotide sequence: TGTGCCAGCGCTGGCGGAGGGGCCAACGTCCTGACTTTC.

This clonotype appeared a few times. The gene calls are TRBV19 and TRBJ2-1, with 10 bases lining up with TRBD1. This CDR3 contains 15 residues. V shed 9 bases, J shed 12 bases, and the junction held 17 bases outside the gene matches. Germline V gives CDR1 LNHDA, CDR2 SQIVND (reference sequence). CDR3 amino acids: CASTSRDRGLSWQFF. CDR3 bases: TGTGCCAGCACCTCCCGGGACAGGGGCCTCTCTTGGCAGTTCTTC.

This clonotype occurred many times. This chain uses TRBV6-5 with TRBJ1-2; 10 bases agree with TRBD1. This CDR3 spans 15 amino acids. Germline CDR1 is MNHEY and CDR2 is SVGAGI. Losses at the gene ends were 5 bases for V and 7 bases for J; bases not matched to a gene: 10. The CDR3 reads CASSLRATGGLGYTF. CDR3 sequence (DNA): TGTGCCAGCAGTCTCCGGGCGACAGGGGGCCTTGGCTACACCTTC.